These T cell receptor beta chains were read from a single sample in a study of blood T cell repertoires in COVID-19. Produced via immunoSEQ multiplex PCR; TCRdb's table is partial and in-frame only. Of over 150,000 clones in the sample, around 90% were seen once. The specimen sequenced was PBMCs or T cells enriched from blood (not recorded which). Source of these receptors: a woman aged 25 to 45 who had recovered from COVID-19. CDR3s leave out the opening cysteine and the closing phenylalanine or tryptophan. Each record gives: J gene, V gene, CDR3 protein.

TRBJ1-5 | TRBV24-1 | ATSDTTGANQPQH
TRBJ2-4 | TRBV28 | ASSLGGGSKNIQY
TRBJ1-4 | TRBV30 | AWSSRDREEGKLF
TRBJ1-3 | TRBV6-5 | ASTPDRGQGNTIY
TRBJ2-7 | TRBV5-6 | ASTPGQGAGEQY
TRBJ1-1 | TRBV9 | ASSEGTGLNTEAF
TRBJ2-7 | TRBV6-5 | ASSSPGRGTGPS
TRBJ2-3 | TRBV4-3 | ASSQDQGTDTQY
TRBJ2-1 | TRBV12-3/TRBV12-4 | ASSFLGDEQF
TRBJ1-4 | TRBV4-3 | ASSQDWREGGEKLF
TRBJ1-2 | TRBV28 | ASSFSGQDSLGFYGYT
TRBJ1-1 | TRBV5-4 | ASSLSRGGLSTEAF
TRBJ1-6 | TRBV15 | ATSRDNWRQTNSPLH
TRBJ1-1 | TRBV7-8 | ASSYQTGGRNTEAF